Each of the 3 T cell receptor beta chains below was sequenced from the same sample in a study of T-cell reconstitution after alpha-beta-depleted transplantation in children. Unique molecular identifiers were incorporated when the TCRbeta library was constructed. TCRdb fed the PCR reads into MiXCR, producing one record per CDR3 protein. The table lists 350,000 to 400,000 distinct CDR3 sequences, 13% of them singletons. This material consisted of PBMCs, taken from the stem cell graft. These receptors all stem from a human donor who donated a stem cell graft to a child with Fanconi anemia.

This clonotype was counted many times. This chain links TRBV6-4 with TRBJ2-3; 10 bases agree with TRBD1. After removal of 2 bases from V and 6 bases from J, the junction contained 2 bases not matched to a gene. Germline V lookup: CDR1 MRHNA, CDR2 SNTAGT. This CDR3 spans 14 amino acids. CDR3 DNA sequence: TGTGCCAGCAGTGACGGACAGGGGGGGGATACGCAGTATTTT. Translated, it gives CASSDGQGGDTQYF.

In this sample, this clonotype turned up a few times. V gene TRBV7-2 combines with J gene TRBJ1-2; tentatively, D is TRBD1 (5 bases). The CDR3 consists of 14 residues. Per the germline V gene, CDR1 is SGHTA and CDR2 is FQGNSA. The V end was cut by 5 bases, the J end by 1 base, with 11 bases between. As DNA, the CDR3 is TGTGCCAGCAGCCCTTGGGGGGTTAACTATGGCTACACCTTC. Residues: CASSPWGVNYGYTF.

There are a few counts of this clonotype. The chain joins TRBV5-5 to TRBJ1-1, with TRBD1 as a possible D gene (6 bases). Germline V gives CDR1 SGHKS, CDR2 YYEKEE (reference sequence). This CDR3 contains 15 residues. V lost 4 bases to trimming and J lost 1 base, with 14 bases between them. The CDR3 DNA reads TGTGCCAGCAGCCAAACAACAGGGCAGAACACTGAAGCTTTCTTT. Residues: CASSQTTGQNTEAFF.